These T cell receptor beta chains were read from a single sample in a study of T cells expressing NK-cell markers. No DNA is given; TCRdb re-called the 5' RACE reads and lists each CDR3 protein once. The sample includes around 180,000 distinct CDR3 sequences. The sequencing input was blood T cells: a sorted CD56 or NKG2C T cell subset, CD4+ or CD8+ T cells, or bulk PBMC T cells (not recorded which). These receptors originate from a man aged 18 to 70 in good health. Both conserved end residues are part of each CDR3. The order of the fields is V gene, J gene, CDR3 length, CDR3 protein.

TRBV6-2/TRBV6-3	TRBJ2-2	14	CASSPTRYTGELFF
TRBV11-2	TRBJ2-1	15	CASGGGGGPHNEQFF
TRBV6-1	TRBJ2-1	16	CASSLASGVAYNEQFF
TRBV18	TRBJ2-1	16	CASSPSGSGGYNEQFF
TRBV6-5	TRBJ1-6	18	CASSYSGAGLPYNSPLHF
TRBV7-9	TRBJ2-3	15	CASLSGYRPTDTQYF
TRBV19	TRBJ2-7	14	CASSIASGINEQYF
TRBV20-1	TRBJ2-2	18	CSARDRQGGSKNTGELFF
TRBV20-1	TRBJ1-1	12	CSALRGETEAFF
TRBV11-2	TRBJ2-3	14	CASSLVASPDTQYF
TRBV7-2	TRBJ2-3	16	CASSALLGPLTDTQYF